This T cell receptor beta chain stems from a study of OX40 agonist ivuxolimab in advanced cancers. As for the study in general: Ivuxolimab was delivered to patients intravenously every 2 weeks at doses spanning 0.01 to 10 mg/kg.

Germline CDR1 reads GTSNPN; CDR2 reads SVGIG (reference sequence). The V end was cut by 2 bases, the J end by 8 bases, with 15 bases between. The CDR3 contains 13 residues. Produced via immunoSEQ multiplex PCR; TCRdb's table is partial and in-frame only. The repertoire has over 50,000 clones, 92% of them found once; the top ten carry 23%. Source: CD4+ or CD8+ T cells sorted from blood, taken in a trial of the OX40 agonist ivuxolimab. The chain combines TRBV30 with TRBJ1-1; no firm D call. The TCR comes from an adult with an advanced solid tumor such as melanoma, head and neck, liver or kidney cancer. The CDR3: CAWSTQGGREAFF. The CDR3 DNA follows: TGTGCCTGGAGTACCCAAGGTGGGAGAGAAGCTTTCTTT.